This T cell receptor (beta chain) is drawn from a study of CD8 T cells in Susac syndrome. Trimming removed 3 bases from V and 1 base from J, with 9 bases in between. The CDR3 is 15 amino acids. Germline CDR1 is MDHEN and CDR2 is SYDVKM. Sequencing of TCR beta drew on CD8+ and CD4+ T cells from blood. The multiple sclerosis controls consisted of treatment-naive patients with relapsing-remitting disease, either stable or active. TEMRA cells were enriched by FACS, while CD8+ and CD4+ T cells were obtained through a negative isolation that was performed magnetically. Random hexamers were used to reverse transcribe an amount of about 0.5 to 1 ug RNA. The CDR3 of TCR beta was amplified by immunoSEQ multiplex PCR across 54 Vbeta and 13 Jbeta. TCRdb ran MiXCR on the immunoSEQ multiplex PCR reads and lists one entry per CDR3 protein. Of about 130,000 distinct CDR3 sequences listed, around 90% are singletons.

This TCR came from a human donor with multiple sclerosis. The rearrangement links TRBV28 to TRBJ1-4; D remains ambiguous. What was sequenced was CD8+ T cells from PBMCs. CDR3 sequence reads: CASSLPRETNEKLFF. As DNA, the CDR3 is TGTGCCAGCAGTTTGCCCCGGGAAACTAATGAAAAACTGTTTTTT. The entire variable domain, with the rest obtained from reference TRBV28 and TRBJ1-4, is as follows: DVKVTQSSRYLVKRTGEKVFLECVQDMDHENMFWYRQDPGLGLRLIYFSYDVKMKEKGDIPEGYSVSREKKERFSLILESASTNQTSMYLCASSLPRETNEKLFFGSGTQLSVL.